This T cell receptor beta chain was sequenced during a study of T cells in Graves' hyperthyroidism and ophthalmopathy. The wider study: Any treatment followed the collection of peripheral blood at initial diagnosis. Overall study results and limits: Most thyroid clonotypes that were expanded above 0.001 also turned up in blood.

CDR1 is SGHTA, CDR2 FQGNSA, per germline. The germline V and J ends were trimmed by 1 base and 9 bases, with 12 bases remaining between them. The CDR3 has 13 amino acids. Amplified TCR beta CDR3 regions derived from RNA transcripts. The study used the HTBI primer set for a first-round RT-PCR of the TCR CDR3. TCRdb re-called the multiplex PCR reads through MiXCR, storing one row per CDR3 protein. The sample contains around 620,000 distinct CDR3 sequences, approximately 14% of which appear only once. Diagnoses used clinical symptoms, serum thyroxine and TRAb, thyroid ultrasound and orbital computed tomography. As to this clonotype: Its antigen remains unidentified. Since a much larger clone is just one base distant, this may be a read error.

The chain carries TRBV7-2 and TRBJ1-1; tentatively, D is TRBD1 (6 bases). This TCR was recovered from a woman aged 18-29 years with Graves' ophthalmopathy. Specimen: blood. This chain's CDR3 is CASSLGTASKAFF. The DNA of the CDR3 is TGTGCCAGCAGCTTAGGGACAGCTTCTAAAGCTTTCTTT.